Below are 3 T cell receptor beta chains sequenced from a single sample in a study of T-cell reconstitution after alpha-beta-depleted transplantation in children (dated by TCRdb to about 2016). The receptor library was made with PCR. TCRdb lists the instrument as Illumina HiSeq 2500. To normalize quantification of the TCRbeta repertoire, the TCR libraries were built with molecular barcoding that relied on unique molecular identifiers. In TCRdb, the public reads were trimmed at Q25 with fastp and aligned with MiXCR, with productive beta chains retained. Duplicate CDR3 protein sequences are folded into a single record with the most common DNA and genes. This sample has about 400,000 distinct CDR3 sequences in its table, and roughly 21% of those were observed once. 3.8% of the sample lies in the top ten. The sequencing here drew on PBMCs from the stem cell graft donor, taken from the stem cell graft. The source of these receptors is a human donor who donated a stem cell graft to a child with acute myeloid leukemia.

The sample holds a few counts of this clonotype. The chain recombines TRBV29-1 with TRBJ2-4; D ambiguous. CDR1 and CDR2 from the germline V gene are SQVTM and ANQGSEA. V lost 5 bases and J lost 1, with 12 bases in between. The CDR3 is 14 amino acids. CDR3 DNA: TGCAGCGTTTCAGTAAGGGCGGCCAAAAACATTCAGTACTTC. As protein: CSVSVRAAKNIQYF.

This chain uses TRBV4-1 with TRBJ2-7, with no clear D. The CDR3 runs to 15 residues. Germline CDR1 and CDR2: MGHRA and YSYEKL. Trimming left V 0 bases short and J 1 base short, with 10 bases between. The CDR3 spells CASSQDFEASYEQYF. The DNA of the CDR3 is TGCGCCAGCAGCCAAGATTTCGAGGCATCCTACGAGCAGTACTTC.

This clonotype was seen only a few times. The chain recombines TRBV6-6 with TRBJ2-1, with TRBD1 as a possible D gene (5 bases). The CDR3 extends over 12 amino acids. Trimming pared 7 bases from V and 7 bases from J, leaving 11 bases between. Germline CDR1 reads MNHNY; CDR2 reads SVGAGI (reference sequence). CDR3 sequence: CASTSGLNEQFF. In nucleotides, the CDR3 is TGTGCCAGCACCTCAGGGTTGAATGAGCAGTTCTTC.